This TCR beta chain was sequenced in a study of CD8 T cells in ankylosing spondylitis. Whole-study findings and limits: A motif in TCR beta, a set of several highly homologous variants, appeared characteristic of ankylosing spondylitis blood. Disease-linked clones reportedly showed significant enrichment in matched ankylosing spondylitis synovial fluid. Earlier literature documents some of the motif variants in reactive arthritis synovial fluid and blood.

Worth noting for this clonotype: Its specificity is unknown.

Germline CDR1 reads SGHTA; CDR2 reads FQGNSA. This CDR3 comprises 15 residues. The germline V and J ends were trimmed by 5 bases and 1 base, with 12 bases remaining between them. TCRdb passed the 5' RACE reads through MiXCR, listing each CDR3 protein once. The table shows around 150,000 distinct CDR3 sequences, with 11% occurring only once. The source is a male donor with ankylosing spondylitis or in good health (not recorded which). The chain couples TRBV7-2 to TRBJ2-4; no definite D call. The material sequenced was blood, either unsorted or a sorted T cell fraction (not recorded which). The CDR3 spells CASSLKVLAKNIQYF. The CDR3 nucleotides are TGTGCCAGCAGCCTAAAGGTCTTGGCCAAAAACATTCAGTACTTC.